The 13 T cell receptor beta chains below were found in one sample sequenced in a study of T cell responses to AZD1222 COVID-19 vaccine. Using immunoSEQ multiplex PCR, the repertoire was profiled, and TCRdb retains in-frame clones only, with some absent. The sample yields about 160,000 clones, approximately 90% seen once. The sample consisted of peripheral blood, taken on day 0 of AZD1222 vaccination. These receptors originate from an adult in good health.

The chain is built from TRBV19 and TRBJ2-1; perhaps D is TRBD1 or TRBD2 (5 bases each). This CDR3 is built from 15 residues. Trimming took 5 bases from V and 4 from J, leaving 15 bases between them. The V gene's germline CDR1 is LNHDA and CDR2 SQIVND (reference sequence). CDR3 protein: CASSASGRPYNEQFF. The CDR3 nucleotides read TGTGCCAGTAGTGCTTCGGGGCGTCCGTACAATGAGCAGTTCTTC.

This clone was picked up one time. This sequence joins TRBV19 and TRBJ1-1, with D hard to call. Trimming stripped 10 bases from V and 2 bases from J, with 11 bases between. This CDR3 spans 12 amino acids. Germline CDR1 reads LNHDA; CDR2 reads SQIVND (reference sequence). The CDR3 reads CATQRPNTEAFF. The CDR3 DNA reads as TGTGCCACCCAACGCCCAAACACTGAAGCTTTCTTT.

V is TRBV5-1 and J is TRBJ1-4; the match to TRBD1 covers 9 bases. V lost 0 bases and J lost 7; bases outside the gene matches: 4. This CDR3 is built from 15 residues. Germline V lookup: CDR1 SGHRS, CDR2 YFSETQ. The CDR3 region has the DNA TGCGCCAGCAGCTTGGGAGGGACAGGGAGTGAAAAACTGTTTTTT. It yields the protein CASSLGGTGSEKLFF.

The V gene is TRBV29-1, the J gene TRBJ1-1, with TRBD1 matching 9 bases. Germline values: CDR1 SQVTM, CDR2 ANQGSEA. There are 13 residues in the CDR3. V gave up 7 bases and J gave up 5 bases; unmatched junction bases: 8. CDR3 nucleotides: TGCAGCGCCCCGGGACAGGGTCTTACTGAAGCTTTCTTT. It translates to CSAPGQGLTEAFF.

The chain employs TRBV19 and TRBJ1-6; 9 bases match TRBD1. Germline CDR1 reads LNHDA; CDR2 reads SQIVND (reference sequence). J was trimmed by 9 bases and V by 7 bases; bases with no gene match: 10. The CDR3 totals 15 residues. CDR3 loop: CASKGEDRGSSPLHF. CDR3 nucleotides: TGTGCCAGTAAGGGTGAGGACAGGGGAAGTTCACCCCTCCACTTT.

In this sample, this clone turned up once. The genes are TRBV9 and TRBJ1-6; possibly TRBD1 for D (6 bases). V dropped 3 bases and J dropped 6 bases, with 16 bases sitting between them. This CDR3 contains 16 residues. Germline V CDR1 and CDR2: SGDLS, YYNGEE. The CDR3 region is CASSASGTPFNSPLHF. In nucleotides, the CDR3 is TGTGCCAGCAGCGCTTCCGGGACACCCTTTAATTCACCCCTCCACTTT. The entire variable domain, with the rest obtained from reference TRBV9 and TRBJ1-6, is as follows: DSGVTQTPKHLITATGQRVTLRCSPRSGDLSVYWYQQSLDQGLQFLIQYYNGEERAKGNILERFSAQQFPDLHSELNLSSLELGDSALYFCASSASGTPFNSPLHFGNGTRLTVT.

The chain combines TRBV10-3 with TRBJ2-3; 11 bases are shared with TRBD1. Germline CDR1 is ENHRY and CDR2 is SYGVKD. The CDR3 extends over 14 amino acids. V shed 7 bases, J shed 5 bases, and the junction held 5 bases outside the gene matches. Here the CDR3 reads CAIMGQGGKDTQYF. The CDR3 DNA reads TGTGCCATCATGGGACAGGGGGGGAAAGATACGCAGTATTTT.

The chain carries TRBV7-9 and TRBJ2-7, with D possibly matching TRBD1 (5 bases). The germline V and J ends were trimmed by 0 bases and 3 bases, with 9 bases remaining between them. The CDR3 extends over 14 amino acids. Germline CDR1 and CDR2: SEHNR and FQNEAQ (reference sequence). CDR3 bases: TGTGCCAGCAGCTTAGCAGGGGCAGGCTACGAGCAGTACTTC. It translates to CASSLAGAGYEQYF.

This chain joins TRBV27 and TRBJ2-5, with 10 bases lining up with TRBD2. The CDR3 is made up of 16 amino acids. V was pared by 1 base and J by 5 bases, with 7 bases of the junction left unmatched. CDR1 is MNHEY and CDR2 is SMNVEV in the germline V gene (reference sequence). The CDR3 region has the DNA TGTGCCAGCAGTTTATTTCGACTAGCGGGTAGCGAGACCCAGTACTTC. Protein: CASSLFRLAGSETQYF.

The rearrangement links TRBV27 to TRBJ1-3; no clear D gene. CDR3 size: 16 residues. The ends were cut back, 6 bases at V and 2 bases at J, with 17 bases in the middle. The germline gives CDR1 MNHEY, CDR2 SMNVEV (reference sequence). This CDR3 is CASSLGSVLAGNTIYF. The CDR3 coding sequence is TGTGCCAGCAGCCTAGGGAGCGTGCTGGCTGGAAACACCATATATTTT.

V gene TRBV30 combines with J gene TRBJ1-1; tentatively, D is TRBD1 (5 bases). CDR1 is GTSNPN and CDR2 is SVGIG in the germline V gene (reference sequence). V was trimmed by 7 bases and J by 3 bases, leaving 9 bases between them. The CDR3 has 11 residues. The CDR3 DNA follows: TGTGCCTCAGCGACAGACACTGAAGCTTTCTTT. Encoded protein: CASATDTEAFF.

This chain uses TRBV30 with TRBJ1-4; no clear D gene. From germline, CDR1 is GTSNPN and CDR2 SVGIG (reference sequence). Trimming took 3 bases from V and 7 from J, leaving 15 bases between them. This CDR3 comprises 14 residues. In DNA, the CDR3 is TGTGCCTGGAGCGCCGGGTCCGGAGGTGAAAAACTGTTTTTT. Its protein product is CAWSAGSGGEKLFF.

J is TRBJ2-5 and V is TRBV15; no definite D call. CDR3 length: 11 amino acids. Germline assignment: CDR1 LNHNV and CDR2 YYDKDF (reference sequence). Between the trimmed V and J ends, which lost 5 bases and 4 bases, there was a span of 5 bases. CDR3 coding DNA: TGTGCCACCAGCCCCGGAGAGACCCAGTACTTC. Its translation: CATSPGETQYF.